The rows below give T cell receptor beta chains drawn from one sample of a study of T cell changes during pregnancy in multiple sclerosis. Repertoires were generated with immunoSEQ multiplex PCR, while TCRdb's copy carries only in-frame clones and drops some. Of tens of thousands of clones listed, roughly 90% are singletons. The sequences come from peripheral blood, collected in the third trimester of pregnancy. The source of these receptors is a female donor with multiple sclerosis, enrolled in a pregnancy study. CDR3s include the opening cysteine and the closing phenylalanine or tryptophan. Size is omitted from some rows. Given values are once, few, many or a class for expanded clones.

size: NA
V: TRBV4-2
J: TRBJ2-4
CDR3: CASSQVQAAGADIQYF

size: NA
V: TRBV9
J: TRBJ1-6
CDR3: CASSQDTAFYNSPLHF

size: NA
V: TRBV5-6
J: TRBJ1-4
CDR3: CASSPDRDVATNEKLFF

size: NA
V: TRBV9
J: TRBJ2-3
CDR3: CASSPSLGGRDTQYF

size: NA
V: TRBV9
J: TRBJ2-7
CDR3: CASSVGGSGWEQYF

size: NA
V: TRBV2
J: TRBJ2-3
CDR3: CASSFQGGTDTQYF

size: NA
V: TRBV5-6
J: TRBJ1-3
CDR3: CASSLVGSGNTIYF

size: NA
V: TRBV7-7
J: TRBJ2-5
CDR3: CASSRAGAFQETQYF

size: once
V: TRBV7-9
J: TRBJ1-3
CDR3: CASSLVAGGENTIYF

size: NA
V: TRBV7-8
J: TRBJ1-6
CDR3: CASSFHRVGNSPLHF

size: NA
V: TRBV12-5
J: TRBJ1-2
CDR3: CASGLGQSGGYTF

size: few
V: TRBV6-1
J: TRBJ2-1
CDR3: CASSEGLAGSNEQFF

size: NA
V: TRBV11-2
J: TRBJ2-3
CDR3: CASSPWRGGITDTQYF

size: few
V: TRBV18
J: TRBJ1-1
CDR3: CASSTAGDTEAFF

size: NA
V: TRBV19
J: TRBJ1-1
CDR3: CASSSRGQNTEAFF